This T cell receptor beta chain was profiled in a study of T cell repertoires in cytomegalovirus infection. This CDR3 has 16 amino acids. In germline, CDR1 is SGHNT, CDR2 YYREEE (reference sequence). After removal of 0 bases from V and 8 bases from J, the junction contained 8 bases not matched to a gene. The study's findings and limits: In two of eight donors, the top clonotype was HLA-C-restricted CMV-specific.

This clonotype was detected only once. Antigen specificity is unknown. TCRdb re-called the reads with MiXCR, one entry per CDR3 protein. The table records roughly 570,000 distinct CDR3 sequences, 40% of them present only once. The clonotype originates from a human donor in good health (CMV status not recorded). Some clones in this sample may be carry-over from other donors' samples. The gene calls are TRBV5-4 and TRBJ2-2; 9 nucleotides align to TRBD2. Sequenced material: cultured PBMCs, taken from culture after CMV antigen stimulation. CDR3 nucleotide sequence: TGTGCCAGCAGCTTGGGACCTAGCGGGACTCGGGGGGAGCTGTTTTTT. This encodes CASSLGPSGTRGELFF.